This TCR beta chain was found in a study of monozygotic twins with inflammatory bowel disease. With regard to this clonotype: Antigen specificity is unknown.

Donors each contributed one blood sample measuring about 2.4 ml. General observations from the study: Immunosuppressive treatment differences may have increased patient repertoire variability. Whether twins were concordant or discordant made no difference to repertoire similarity, possibly from limited power. Healthy co-twins showed greater TCRbeta diversity (inverse Simpson) than IBD patients.

One entry per CDR3 protein, without DNA, is what TCRdb gives after re-calling the 5' RACE reads. This sample's table reports approximately 400,000 distinct CDR3 sequences. There are 18 residues in the CDR3. Per germline, CDR1 DFQATT and CDR2 SNEGSKA (reference sequence). This TCR came from a human donor with ulcerative colitis or Crohn's disease, or a healthy co-twin of an affected twin (not recorded which). The chain recombines TRBV20-1 with TRBJ1-5; TCRdb outputs TRBD1, but without DNA this stays unchecked. The sequencing sample was made of blood. The CDR3 here is CSASATVGQGVLGQPQHF.